What follows is one T cell receptor beta chain and its context. Its target is unknown. The sample is drawn from a study of T cell repertoires in aging, cancer and after chemotherapy. Turning to the study itself: Pre- and post-chemotherapy samples were paired from glioblastoma patients treated with temozolomide-based therapy. General study results and limits: Compared with age-matched healthy donors, untreated hematological or solid cancer patients showed higher blood TCR clonality.

This CDR3 spans 17 amino acids. Trimming cost V 8 bases and J 2 bases; bases outside gene matches: 10. Germline V gene data show CDR1 as MNHGY and CDR2 as SVAAGI. TCR beta rearrangements were amplified from peripheral blood genomic DNA. A mixed TRB-A/B primer pool amplified rearranged TRB by multiplex touch-down PCR. TCRdb analysed the multiplex PCR reads with MiXCR anew, one entry per CDR3 protein. The sample contains around 1,200 distinct CDR3 sequences, approximately 15% of which appear only once. The chain has TRBV6-9 and TRBJ2-5; 14 bases align to TRBD2. Specimen: blood. This TCR came from a human donor with a solid tumor. The CDR3 coding sequence is TGTGCCAGCGGTGGGACTAGCGGGGGCCATTTTCAAGAGACCCAGTACTTC. The encoded protein is CASGGTSGGHFQETQYF.